Below are 17 T cell receptor beta chains sequenced from a single sample in a study of cytomegalovirus exposure and HLA in healthy donors. The PCR was carried out with 60 Vbeta primers and 13 Jbeta primers. Profiled with immunoSEQ multiplex PCR; TCRdb holds only in-frame clones, not every one. The sample contains approximately 100,000 clones, around 9.1% of which appear only once. The material sequenced was PBMCs. The origin of the receptors is a man between 35 and 55 years old in good health and CMV-seropositive.

This clone was detected a few times. The rearrangement uses TRBV27 and TRBJ2-7; the D gene is possibly TRBD2 (6 bases). Germline V CDR1 and CDR2: MNHEY, SMNVEV (reference sequence). The CDR3 spans 14 residues. Trimming pared 0 bases from V and 6 bases from J, leaving 12 bases between. The CDR3 DNA reads as TGTGCCAGCAGTTTATCTGGGACTCTCCTCGAGCAGTACTTC. This translates into CASSLSGTLLEQYF.

This chain links TRBV6-1 with TRBJ2-6, with TRBD1 matching 9 bases. V trimming: 1 base; J trimming: 3 bases; junction bases outside the gene matches: 4. The germline CDR1 and CDR2 sequences are MNHNS and SASEGT. The CDR3 is made up of 17 amino acids. CDR3: CASSEGDRVGGANVLTF. In DNA form, the CDR3 reads TGTGCCAGCAGTGAAGGGGACAGGGTTGGTGGGGCCAACGTCCTGACTTTC.

In this sample, this clone turned up a few times. The chain has TRBV6-5 and TRBJ2-1, with 8 nucleotides matching TRBD2. Germline-derived CDR1 and CDR2 are MNHEY and SVGAGI. This CDR3 contains 16 residues. V trimming: 2 bases; J trimming: 0 bases; junction bases outside the gene matches: 3. The CDR3 nucleotides read TGTGCCAGCAGTTACACCGCGGGGGGCTCCTACAATGAGCAGTTCTTC. Its translation: CASSYTAGGSYNEQFF.

This clone has more than one count but fewer than ten. The chain uses TRBV27 and TRBJ2-3; no reliable D call. CDR3 length: 13 amino acids. Germline V CDR1 and CDR2: MNHEY, SMNVEV (reference sequence). Between the trimmed V and J ends, which lost 6 bases and 0 bases, there was a span of 7 bases. Here the CDR3 DNA reads TGTGCCAGCAGGGCTTCCAGCACAGATACGCAGTATTTT. Translating gives CASRASSTDTQYF.

The chain links TRBV29-1 to TRBJ1-1; TRBD1 is a possible D gene (6 bases). The CDR3 is made up of 13 amino acids. Germline CDR1 is SQVTM and CDR2 is ANQGSEA. The V end lost 5 bases, the J end lost 1 base, and 11 bases lay between the germline ends. The CDR3 is CSVTTGQNTEAFF. The CDR3 DNA is TGCAGCGTTACGACAGGTCAGAACACTGAAGCTTTCTTT. Full variable domain (rest looked up from reference TRBV29-1 and TRBJ1-1): SAVISQKPSRDICQRGTSLTIQCQVDSQVTMMFWYRQQPGQSLTLIATANQGSEATYESGFVIDKFPISRPNLTFSTLTVSNMSPEDSSIYLCSVTTGQNTEAFFGQGTRLTVV.

This clone was counted a few times. This chain links TRBV10-3 with TRBJ2-1, with 7 bases lining up with TRBD2. From germline, CDR1 is ENHRY and CDR2 SYGVKD. The CDR3 runs to 16 residues. Trimming removed 3 bases from V and 7 bases from J; junction bases left unmatched: 12. CDR3 in DNA: TGTGCCATCAGTGATGTCGCTGGGACTAAGAATAATGAGCAGTTCTTC. It translates to CAISDVAGTKNNEQFF.

This clone was counted at least ten times. The chain carries TRBV21-1 and TRBJ2-7; the table's D call of TRBD2 was not tested on the DNA. TRBV21-1 is a known pseudogene. This CDR3 comprises 12 residues. In DNA form, the CDR3 reads TGTGCCAGCAGCGATAGCGGCTACGAGCAGTACTTC. It is translated as CASSDSGYEQYF.

This clone came up a few times. The V call is TRBV9, the J call TRBJ2-5; D possibly corresponds to TRBD2 (6 bases). Germline CDR1 reads SGDLS; CDR2 reads YYNGEE. This CDR3 contains 15 residues. V lost 4 bases and J 1 base, leaving 14 bases between the germline ends. The CDR3 here is CASSPAAGIQETQYF. As DNA, the CDR3 is TGTGCCAGCAGCCCGGCCGCGGGGATCCAAGAGACCCAGTACTTC.

The sample holds a few counts of this clone. The J gene is TRBJ2-2, the V gene TRBV9, with 8 bases aligning to TRBD2. Germline CDR1 reads SGDLS; CDR2 reads YYNGEE. The junction had 5 bases not matched to a gene; V was cut back by 5 bases and J by 2 bases. CDR3 length: 15 amino acids. The CDR3 region is CASRGSGSNTGELFF. The DNA for the CDR3 is TGTGCCAGCAGAGGAAGCGGGAGTAACACCGGGGAGCTGTTTTTT. Using reference TRBV9 and TRBJ2-2 for the parts outside the CDR3, the full variable domain is DSGVTQTPKHLITATGQRVTLRCSPRSGDLSVYWYQQSLDQGLQFLIQYYNGEERAKGNILERFSAQQFPDLHSELNLSSLELGDSALYFCASRGSGSNTGELFFGEGSRLTVL.

This clone showed up just a few times. The chain joins TRBV7-3 to TRBJ2-7, with no clear D. Looked up from germline, CDR1 is SGHTA and CDR2 is FQGTGA. This CDR3 comprises 14 residues. Trimming removed 2 bases at V and 3 bases at J, with 11 bases between. CDR3 nucleotides: TGTGCCAGCAGCTTAGTTGAGCCGCTCTACGAGCAGTACTTC. It yields the protein CASSLVEPLYEQYF.

A few counts support this clone. This chain links TRBV2 with TRBJ1-1, with 7 bases fitting TRBD1. Germline V gene lookup returns CDR1 SNHLY and CDR2 FYNNEI. The V segment lost 0 bases and the J segment 6 bases; nucleotides outside the gene matches: 7. CDR3 size: 15 residues. CDR3 sequence reads: CASSEAPGQLAEAFF. The CDR3 nucleotides are TGTGCCAGCAGTGAAGCCCCGGGACAGCTCGCTGAAGCTTTCTTT.

The gene calls are TRBV6-5 and TRBJ1-5, with D tentatively TRBD1 (6 bases). This CDR3 has 13 residues. In germline, CDR1 is MNHEY, CDR2 SVGAGI. Trimming took off 5 bases at V and 1 base at J, with 6 bases between the two ends. CDR3 sequence: CASSGQSNQPQHF. The CDR3 DNA follows: TGTGCCAGCAGTGGACAGAGCAATCAGCCCCAGCATTTT.

This clone was counted only a few times. This sequence joins TRBV6-6 and TRBJ2-7; no firm D call. The CDR3 is 15 amino acids. Trimming left V 2 bases short and J 0 bases short, with 11 bases between. In germline, CDR1 is MNHNY, CDR2 SVGAGI (reference sequence). The CDR3, as DNA: TGTGCCAGCAGTTACGGTAGCTCTTACTCCTACGAGCAGTACTTC. Its protein is CASSYGSSYSYEQYF.

The rearrangement uses TRBV7-8 and TRBJ2-7; perhaps TRBD2 as D (6 bases). The CDR3 is made up of 14 amino acids. The germline CDR1 and CDR2 sequences are SGHVS and FQNEAQ. V gave up 1 base and J gave up 5 bases, with 12 bases separating them. CDR3 residues: CASSLVGGANEQYF. The CDR3, as DNA: TGTGCCAGCAGCTTAGTTGGAGGGGCAAACGAGCAGTACTTC.

The V gene is TRBV6-5, the J gene TRBJ2-2; 11 bases fit TRBD2. Trimming took 6 bases from V and 5 from J; bases not matched to a gene: 5. The CDR3 has 15 amino acids. CDR1 and CDR2 (germline): MNHEY, SVGAGI. CDR3 DNA: TGTGCCAGCAGCCGTAGCGGGAGGGGGACCGGGGAGCTGTTTTTT. It specifies CASSRSGRGTGELFF.

The V call is TRBV28, the J call TRBJ1-2; TRBD1 matches at 7 bases. This CDR3 is 14 amino acids long. Germline CDR1 is MDHEN and CDR2 is SYDVKM. The V gene end was trimmed by 7 bases and the J gene end by 4 bases; junction bases not matched to a gene: 9. The CDR3 bases are TGTGCCAGCAATTACGACAGGGCCTTCTATGGCTACACCTTC. Its translation is CASNYDRAFYGYTF.

This clone was seen more than once but under ten times. The V and J genes are TRBV7-6 and TRBJ1-2; possibly TRBD1 for D (6 bases). The length of the CDR3 is 15 residues. Per germline, CDR1 SGHVS and CDR2 FNYEAQ. V lost 5 bases to trimming and J lost 5 bases, with 18 bases between them. The CDR3 here is CASSPGRGGSYGYTF. The CDR3 bases are TGTGCCAGCAGCCCCGGGAGGGGGGGATCATATGGCTACACCTTC.